Sequencing of this T cell receptor beta chain was carried out in a study of blood T cell repertoires in COVID-19. Study summary: Specimens from acute and convalescent COVID-19 originated in the United States, Italy and Spain. Nucleic acid was either cDNA or gDNA, and it came from T cells, B-cell-depleted T cells, or PBMCs.

Repertoires were generated with immunoSEQ multiplex PCR, while TCRdb's copy carries only in-frame clones and drops some. The table includes 200,000 to 300,000 clones, 75% to 90% detected once. V lost 2 bases to trimming and J lost 4 bases, with 16 bases between them. Germline V gene data show CDR1 as MNHEY and CDR2 as SMNVEV (reference sequence). This CDR3 spans 16 amino acids. This clone has a handful of counts. This receptor was taken from a man younger than 45 with active or convalescent COVID-19. Sequences were obtained from peripheral blood. This sequence joins TRBV27 and TRBJ2-3, with D unresolved. CDR3 sequence reads: CASSLIVSQVADTQYF. CDR3 DNA: TGTGCCAGCAGTTTAATTGTTTCCCAGGTCGCAGATACGCAGTATTTT.